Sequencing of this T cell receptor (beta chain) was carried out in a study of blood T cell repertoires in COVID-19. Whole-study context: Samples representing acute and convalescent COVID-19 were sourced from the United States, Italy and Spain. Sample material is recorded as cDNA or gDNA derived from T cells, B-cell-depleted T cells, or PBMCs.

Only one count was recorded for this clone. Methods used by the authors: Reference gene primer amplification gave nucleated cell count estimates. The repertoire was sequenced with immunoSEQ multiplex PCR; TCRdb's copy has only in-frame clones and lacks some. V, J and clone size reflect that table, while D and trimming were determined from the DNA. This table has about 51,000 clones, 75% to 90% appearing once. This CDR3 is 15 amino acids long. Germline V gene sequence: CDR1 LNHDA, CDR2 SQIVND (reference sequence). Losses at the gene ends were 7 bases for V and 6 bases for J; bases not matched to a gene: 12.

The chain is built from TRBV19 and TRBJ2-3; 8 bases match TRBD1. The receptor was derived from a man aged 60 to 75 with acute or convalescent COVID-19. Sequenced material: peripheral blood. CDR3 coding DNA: TGTGCCAGTAACCCTACAGGGGGGTCCCCTGATACGCAGTATTTT. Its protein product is CASNPTGGSPDTQYF.